These T cell receptor beta chains were read from a single sample in a study of T cell repertoires in cytomegalovirus infection. The antigens of these receptors remain unknown. TCRdb re-derived calls from the reads in MiXCR, one entry per CDR3 protein. The sample lists tens of thousands of distinct CDR3 sequences, around 28% occurring once. The material sequenced was CD8+ T cells from cultured PBMCs, taken from culture after CMV antigen stimulation. All receptors come from a human donor in good health (CMV status not recorded). Some clones in this sample may be carry-over from other donors' samples. The CDR3 runs from the conserved cysteine through the conserved F or W.

>TRBV5-1|TRBJ2-7|14
CASSLGRDSDEQYF
>TRBV6-6|TRBJ2-5|14
CASSTPGGQETQYF
>TRBV28|TRBJ2-7|14
CASSLWVSGVEQYF
>TRBV28|TRBJ1-5|15
CASSLKGFSNQPQHF
>TRBV24-1|TRBJ2-5|12
CATSSRTGTQYF
>TRBV6-2/TRBV6-3|TRBJ1-2|14
CASSYPDVVYGYTF
>TRBV7-9|TRBJ2-4|19
CASSSETGPGGATKNIQYF
>TRBV4-2|TRBJ2-7|12
CASSQGGYEQYF
>TRBV7-2|TRBJ2-1|13
CASSSKRFSGQFF
>TRBV6-5|TRBJ2-7|15
CASSATQRATYEQYF
>TRBV19|TRBJ2-5|16
CASSIGTGQYQETQYF
>TRBV11-2|TRBJ1-4|14
CASSSSLRIEKLFF
>TRBV3-1|TRBJ2-1|16
CASSLGTSGGVFEQFF
>TRBV27|TRBJ1-1|14
CASSFDHGRTGAFF
>TRBV5-4|TRBJ1-6|17
CASRPGTPGSYNSPLHF
>TRBV24-1|TRBJ2-1|18
CATSDLQDEGGPYNEQFF
>TRBV20-1|TRBJ2-2|14
CSARDPSRTGELFF
>TRBV15|TRBJ1-2|15
CATSGAGTPNYGYTF
>TRBV20-1|TRBJ2-1|15
CSATAESGGVSEQFF
>TRBV27|TRBJ2-1|17
CASGPTPGLAGVDEQFF
>TRBV7-2|TRBJ2-1|15
CASSFGQGLNNEQFF
>TRBV28|TRBJ2-2|14
CASSPIKNTGELFF
>TRBV5-1|TRBJ2-7|14
CASSLVGSSYEQYF
>TRBV5-6|TRBJ2-7|18
CASSFGARGQSNSYEQYF
>TRBV19|TRBJ1-6|15
CASSPDSPGNSPLHF
>TRBV7-9|TRBJ2-1|12
CASSWSGAEQFF
>TRBV12-5|TRBJ1-1|12
CASGGAGTEAFF
>TRBV6-6|TRBJ2-7|16
CASSYTLTGNDYEQYF
>TRBV6-1|TRBJ2-7|13
CALEGRTSYEQYF
>TRBV7-9|TRBJ2-5|14
CASSFWDTQETQYF
>TRBV29-1|TRBJ2-3|12
CSVEGKTDTQYF
>TRBV9|TRBJ2-7|15
CASSPKGQSSYEQYF
>TRBV28|TRBJ1-3|14
CASSLDQGRNTIYF
>TRBV20-1|TRBJ1-5|13
CSAGTGEYQPQHF
>TRBV4-3|TRBJ2-2|18
CASSQDDLSSDITGELFF
>TRBV12-3/TRBV12-4|TRBJ1-6|14
CASSRRTGDSPLHF
>TRBV19|TRBJ1-3|15
CASSLDRTSGNTIYF
>TRBV28|TRBJ2-1|16
CASSLSPMGQLNEQFF
>TRBV7-6|TRBJ2-1|16
CASSLRGGGAKNEQFF
>TRBV15|TRBJ1-1|14
CATSRDLTNTEAFF
>TRBV11-3|TRBJ1-6|16
CASSPRTESYNSPLHF
>TRBV6-5|TRBJ1-6|13
CATTGLINSPLHF
>TRBV27|TRBJ2-7|15
CASTLTPDRVNEQYF
>TRBV6-2/TRBV6-3|TRBJ2-1|16
CASSSLTGTGLNEQFF
>TRBV5-5|TRBJ2-7|14
CASSLGQGMYEQYF
>TRBV7-2|TRBJ2-1|11
CASSVSAPQFF
>TRBV2|TRBJ1-3|15
CASLSEPISGNTIYF
>TRBV20-1|TRBJ1-2|12
CSAPGVAGGYTF
>TRBV7-2|TRBJ2-2|16
CASSPLTWADTGELFF
>TRBV7-3|TRBJ2-1|14
CASSPGTSGGAQFF
>TRBV28|TRBJ2-2|14
CASSLGTSAGELFF
>TRBV6-5|TRBJ1-2|16
CASIARGQVANYGYTF
>TRBV7-9|TRBJ2-2|15
CASSLARGSTGELFF